This note documents a single TCR beta chain sequence. This clone was recorded once. Its antigen has not been determined. No much larger clone is present one base from it, and per-base qualities are unavailable. Reading the germline V gene gives CDR1 SGHTA and CDR2 FQGNSA. Measured from the cysteine to the phenylalanine, the CDR3 is 17 residues long. The kept DNA is CDR3 alone, 51 bases in frame from the first base. Trimming accounts for 1 base at V and 2 bases at J, while the number of junction bases matched to no gene is 2. This entry belongs to a study of shared clonotypes between healthy human individuals (dated by TCRdb to about 2020). For the wider study: The cohort comprised a couple of women and three men aged 18 to 49 years. To estimate repertoire size and how much clonotype sharing occurs between individuals, the study deeply sequenced the blood TCR repertoires of five healthy adults. Libraries were prepared and TCR repertoires were sequenced by different laboratories using diverse techniques, in order to increase sequencing depth and limit assay-specific biases. Per donor, three plates each were used for CD4 naive and CD4 memory, two for CD8 naive, and one for CD8 memory. Per donor, leukapheresis produced somewhere between about 0.85 and 9.5 billion PBMCs. The paper's findings and limits, for the study overall: Sampling was limited to blood, and TCR repertoires in tissue likely differ from TCR repertoires in blood. Even with the large sequencing depth, rarefaction of the sorted-subset datasets indicated that sequencing was incomplete. Clonotypes shared by all four sorted-subset donors showed higher generation probabilities than non-shared clonotypes. Pairwise subsampling indicated that sequencing depth was expected to affect the degree of clonotype sharing among donors. Sharing across a few donors was observed for approximately 4.6% of naive CD4, 3.5% of naive CD8, roughly 2.3% of memory CD4, and around 0.4% of memory CD8 clonotypes. Naive subsets generally had larger estimated clonotype richness than memory subsets. Because the study included a small number of donors, the genetic and exposure-history diversity represented was limited.

Using the deep immunoSEQ assay, TCR CDR3 regions were amplified from genomic DNA by multiplex PCR. For each cell subset, the extracted genomic DNA was distributed evenly across all wells of several immunoSEQ 96-well plates, and each plate served as one replicate. For sorted subsets, each replicate PCR was loaded with approximately 190 ng genomic DNA, equivalent to some 31,000 T cell genomes. Purified libraries were quantified with a Qubit 3.0 fluorometer, sized on a Bioanalyzer 2100, and re-quantified with the KAPA Library Quantification kit. Every immunoSEQ 96-well plate was sequenced on a separate single-read 150-cycle Illumina NextSeq 550 flow cell. The authors' pipeline ran thus. Because the immunoSEQ output held only junctional sequences and lacked quality scores, the filtering could not match the filtering applied to full-length reads. Sequences were annotated with PyIR, a Python wrapper for IgBLAST v1.9, using IMGT germline references to assign V/J genes and CDR3. Reads were removed for weak V/J assignments (E-value above 1e-6), missing CDR3, stop codons, out-of-frame junctions, or ambiguous translated residues. V3J clonotypes were defined by identical inferred V gene, J gene, and CDR3 amino acid sequence. To compute the percentage overlap between repertoires, the number of shared unique clonotypes was divided by the size of the smaller repertoire. RTK rarefaction, the Chao1 estimator, and Recon v2.1 estimates of unobserved clonotypes were used to assess repertoire richness. For all TCRbeta clonotypes obtained by the gDNA method from a handful of donors, generation probabilities were computed with OLGA. This immuneACCESS table, as held by TCRdb, lists in-frame sequences with V and J called but not all clones. Of the missing ones, under half trace to an unresolved V gene in checked studies; the others have no known cause. V and J calls and clone size are given by that table; D and trimming were obtained from the DNA. This sample is represented by over 2 million clones; 85% to 95% of them were singletons. Clones ranked in the top ten supply 0.13% of the sample.

The donors were healthy, HIV-negative adults with no recently reported acute infections or vaccinations. All donors were Caucasian adults living in Nashville, Tennessee, USA. Magnetic negative selection was used to enrich CD4+ T cells, after which naive cells were positively selected on CD45RA and the negative fraction became the memory subset. After blood collection by leukapheresis, PBMCs were isolated using Ficoll-Histopaque density gradient centrifugation and then cryopreserved in the vapor phase of liquid nitrogen. Analytical flow cytometry was used to check the purity and quantity of each magnetically sorted T cell population. Each sorted fraction had its genomic DNA isolated and then quantified by UV absorbance on a Nanodrop 2000c.

Recombination connected TRBV7-2 to TRBJ2-1, with 13 bases in between that match TRBD2. The TCR was taken from a man aged 18 to 29 in good health. Sequenced: naive CD4+ T cells sorted from blood. Sample cell subset or site, as interpreted from the label and publication: CD45RA+ positively selected. The nucleotide sequence is given as TGTGCCAGCAGCTTAGAACTAGCGGGAGGGGCCTACAATGAGCAGTTCTTC. It codes for CASSLELAGGAYNEQFF.